The 28 T cell receptor beta chains given below trace back to one sample, sequenced in a study of T-cell reconstitution after alpha-beta-depleted transplantation in children. TCRbeta library preparation incorporated unique molecular identifiers. MiXCR, applied by TCRdb to the PCR reads, yields one record per CDR3 protein. The profile shows roughly 100,000 distinct CDR3 sequences, roughly 8.8% of them singletons. The sequencing used PBMCs from the stem cell graft donor, collected from the stem cell graft. These receptors originate from a human donor who donated a stem cell graft to a child with congenital amegakaryocytic thrombocytopenia.

This clonotype has ten or more counts. V is TRBV12-3 or TRBV12-4 and J is TRBJ1-1, with TRBD1 as a possible D gene (5 bases). This CDR3 comprises 14 residues. V was cut by 2 bases and J by 3 bases, with 10 bases left in between. CDR3 loop: CASSLRGGYTEAFF. CDR3 in DNA: TGTGCCAGCAGTTTAAGGGGCGGGTACACTGAAGCTTTCTTT.

The sample holds many counts of this clonotype. The rearrangement joins TRBV21-1 to TRBJ2-1; the table's D call TRBD2 went unverified against the DNA. TRBV21-1 is recorded as a pseudogene. This CDR3 region has 18 residues. In DNA, the CDR3 is TGTGCCAGCAGCAAGGGTTGCGGCGGGTTCCCAACCCACAATGAGCAGTTCTTC. Protein sequence: CASSKGCGGFPTHNEQFF.

There are many counts of this clonotype. This chain joins TRBV4-1 and TRBJ2-1; perhaps TRBD2 as D (5 bases). The CDR3 runs 18 residues. V shed 0 bases and J shed 8 bases, with 23 bases lying between them. Germline V lookup: CDR1 MGHRA, CDR2 YSYEKL. CDR3 in amino acids: CASSQEGSRYNVVDEQFF. The CDR3 nucleotides read TGCGCCAGCAGCCAAGAAGGGAGCAGGTACAATGTCGTCGATGAGCAGTTCTTC.

This clonotype was counted ten times or more. The gene calls are TRBV5-1 and TRBJ1-2, with D unclear. The CDR3 is made up of 13 amino acids. V was cut by 1 base and J by 4 bases, with 8 bases left in between. Germline V gene sequence: CDR1 SGHRS, CDR2 YFSETQ. CDR3 bases: TGCGCCAGCAGCTTGTTTTCGGCCTATGGCTACACCTTC. This encodes CASSLFSAYGYTF.

In its sample, this clonotype was seen many times. The chain employs TRBV20-1 and TRBJ1-2; D might be TRBD1 (6 bases). The ends were cut back, 0 bases at V and 7 bases at J, with 12 bases in the middle. This CDR3 spans 13 amino acids. CDR1 and CDR2 (germline): DFQATT, SNEGSKA (reference sequence). The CDR3 spells CSARDRGGGGYTF. Written as DNA, the CDR3 is TGCAGTGCTAGAGATCGAGGGGGAGGTGGCTACACCTTC.

This clonotype showed up many times. The chain has TRBV7-9 and TRBJ2-5; 7 bases are shared with TRBD1. This CDR3 has 13 amino acids. V trimming: 4 bases; J trimming: 4 bases; junction bases outside the gene matches: 3. Germline CDR1 SEHNR, CDR2 FQNEAQ (reference sequence). The CDR3 region has the DNA TGTGCCAGCAGCTCGAGGGGGCCAGAGACCCAGTACTTC. Translation gives CASSSRGPETQYF.

This clonotype showed up many times. The chain joins TRBV5-1 to TRBJ2-7, with 10 nucleotides matching TRBD1. The CDR3 has 15 amino acids. CDR1 SGHRS and CDR2 YFSETQ come from the germline V gene. With V trimmed by 5 bases and J by 0 bases, 5 bases remained unmatched. The CDR3 DNA reads as TGCGCCAGCAGTCAGACAGGGGGCGGCTCCTACGAGCAGTACTTC. It encodes CASSQTGGGSYEQYF.

The sample holds many counts of this clonotype. V usage is TRBV5-5 and J usage is TRBJ2-1, with TRBD2 identical over 13 bases. Per germline, CDR1 SGHKS and CDR2 YYEKEE (reference sequence). With 1 base clipped from V and 9 bases from J, the junction kept 10 bases outside the gene matches. The CDR3 is 17 amino acids. The CDR3 coding sequence is TGTGCCAGCAGCTTGTTACTAGCGGGGGGGCCGAATGGTGAGCAGTTCTTC. Amino acids: CASSLLLAGGPNGEQFF.

This clonotype was observed many times. CDR3 loop: CASSLLRDNYNEQFF. CDR3 nucleotide sequence: TGTGCCAGCAGCCTACTCCGGGACAACTACAATGAGCAGTTCTTC. The chain recombines TRBV5-6 with TRBJ2-1; maybe TRBD1 (6 bases). The germline V gene encodes CDR1 SGHDT and CDR2 YYEEEE. The CDR3 totals 15 residues. V was clipped by 4 bases and J by 3 bases, with 14 bases between them.

Remarks on this clonotype: A much larger clone differs by one base, so this may be a read error. The chain recombines TRBV10-3 with TRBJ2-5; D remains unclear. In germline, CDR1 is ENHRY, CDR2 SYGVKD. The CDR3 loop spans 11 amino acids. The chain's CDR3 is CAISDQETHYF. CDR3 bases: TGTGCCATCAGTGACCAAGAGACCCACTACTTC.

At least ten counts were recorded for this clonotype. The V and J genes are TRBV7-9 and TRBJ2-1; perhaps TRBD1 as D (7 bases). The CDR3 loop spans 15 amino acids. V lost 5 bases, J lost 6 bases, and 17 bases lay in between. Germline values: CDR1 SEHNR, CDR2 FQNEAQ (reference sequence). The CDR3 DNA sequence: TGTGCCAGCAGCCCTGCGGGACAGAAGGGCAATGAGCAGTTCTTC. Protein product: CASSPAGQKGNEQFF. The entire variable domain, with the rest obtained from reference TRBV7-9 and TRBJ2-1, is as follows: DTGVSQNPRHKITKRGQNVTFRCDPISEHNRLYWYRQTLGQGPEFLTYFQNEAQLEKSRLLSDRFSAERPKGSFSTLEIQRTEQGDSAMYLCASSPAGQKGNEQFFGPGTRLTVL.

Ten or more counts support this clonotype. The chain has TRBV6-1 and TRBJ2-5; tentative D call: TRBD2 (5 bases). The CDR3 totals 14 residues. From germline, CDR1 is MNHNS and CDR2 SASEGT. With 6 bases removed from V and 5 bases from J, the gap between germline ends came to 16 bases. The CDR3, as DNA: TGTGCCAGCAGACCCGAACTAGGGTCGGAGACCCAGTACTTC. Translating gives CASRPELGSETQYF.

This clonotype was recorded a few times. The chain recombines TRBV2 with TRBJ1-1; D remains unclear. Trimming left V 8 bases short and J 0 bases short, with 10 bases between. CDR3 length: 13 amino acids. The germline V gene encodes CDR1 SNHLY and CDR2 FYNNEI. The CDR3 coding sequence is TGTGCCAGCGAGACGGGCCTGAACACTGAAGCTTTCTTT. Protein sequence: CASETGLNTEAFF.

The table lists this clonotype with many counts. Here the CDR3 reads CASSHPGGGDTGELFF. As DNA, the CDR3 is TGCGCCAGCAGCCACCCTGGCGGGGGGGACACCGGGGAGCTGTTTTTT. This chain uses TRBV5-1 with TRBJ2-2; 9 nucleotides agree with TRBD2. The V gene's germline CDR1 is SGHRS and CDR2 YFSETQ. This CDR3 comprises 16 residues. The V segment lost 4 bases and the J segment 3 bases; nucleotides outside the gene matches: 7.

This clonotype was counted a single time. Mismatch with germline at one junction end may stem from a read error. The V and J genes are TRBV30 and TRBJ1-5; 7 nucleotides align to TRBD1. Per the germline V gene, CDR1 is GTSNPN and CDR2 is SVGIG (reference sequence). This CDR3 spans 13 amino acids. CDR3: CASRQGSNQPQLF. The CDR3 bases are TGTGCCTCGAGACAGGGTAGCAATCAGCCCCAGCTTTTT.

This chain uses TRBV20-1 with TRBJ2-7, with 11 bases aligning to TRBD1. The germline V gene encodes CDR1 DFQATT and CDR2 SNEGSKA (reference sequence). The CDR3 is 16 residues long. V was clipped by 2 bases and J by 0 bases; unmatched bases: 6. CDR3 nucleotide sequence: TGCAGTGCTAGAACCCCGGGACAGGGGGTCTCCTACGAGCAGTACTTC. This gives the protein CSARTPGQGVSYEQYF.

The CDR3 DNA follows: TGTGCCAGCAGCTTAACTTCGTGGCAGTTCTTC. Protein sequence: CASSLTSWQFF. The V gene is TRBV7-9, the J gene TRBJ2-1; D is unclear. The CDR3 extends over 11 amino acids. The V gene's germline CDR1 is SEHNR and CDR2 FQNEAQ (reference sequence). Between the trimmed V and J ends, which lost 2 bases and 12 bases, there was a span of 8 bases.

This clonotype has only a few counts. The chain is built from TRBV7-9 and TRBJ1-6; D uncertain. Germline values: CDR1 SEHNR, CDR2 FQNEAQ (reference sequence). The CDR3 extends over 13 amino acids. Trimming took 5 bases from V and 7 from J, leaving 9 bases between them. CDR3 nucleotides: TGTGCCAGCAGCCCCCGGGAGAATTCACCCCTCCACTTT. This codes for CASSPRENSPLHF.

A remark on this clonotype: One junction end does not reproduce the germline sequence, and a read error may be involved. This sequence joins TRBV28 and TRBJ1-2; a weak D match, TRBD1 (5 bases). CDR3 length: 13 residues. CDR1 is MDHEN, CDR2 SYDVKM, per germline. The CDR3 sequence: CATLGGVNYGYPF. In DNA form, the CDR3 reads TGTGCCACCCTGGGGGGGGTCAACTATGGCTACCCCTTC.

This clonotype was recorded many times. The CDR3 loop reads CSARGLAGRLEQFF. CDR3 nucleotides: TGCAGTGCTAGGGGACTAGCGGGACGGCTTGAGCAGTTCTTC. J is TRBJ2-1 and V is TRBV20-1, with TRBD2 matching over 13 bases. With V trimmed by 3 bases and J by 9 bases, 5 bases remained unmatched. Germline V gives CDR1 DFQATT, CDR2 SNEGSKA (reference sequence). The CDR3 consists of 14 residues.

This clonotype showed up many times. CDR3 coding DNA: TGCGCCAGCAGCCAAGAGGGGACAGGGGCTGGCACTGAAGCTTTCTTT. Protein product: CASSQEGTGAGTEAFF. This chain joins TRBV4-1 and TRBJ1-1; 10 positions match TRBD1. The CDR3 contains 16 residues. The germline V gene has CDR1 MGHRA and CDR2 YSYEKL. V lost 0 bases to trimming and J lost 4 bases; unmatched junction nucleotides: 5.

Many counts were recorded for this clonotype. The rearrangement links TRBV5-1 to TRBJ2-2; 9 bases agree with TRBD1. The CDR3 loop spans 16 amino acids. V was pared by 3 bases and J by 1 base, with 4 bases of the junction left unmatched. CDR1 is SGHRS and CDR2 is YFSETQ in the germline V gene. Written as DNA, the CDR3 is TGCGCCAGCAGCTCCTCGGACAGGGGGAACACCGGGGAGCTGTTTTTT. Translation gives CASSSSDRGNTGELFF. Together with reference TRBV5-1 and TRBJ2-2, the CDR3 gives the full variable domain: KAGVTQTPRYLIKTRGQQVTLSCSPISGHRSVSWYQQTPGQGLQFLFEYFSETQRNKGNFPGRFSGRQFSNSRSEMNVSTLELGDSALYLCASSSSDRGNTGELFFGEGSRLTVL.

This clonotype was observed many times. The chain uses TRBV7-2 and TRBJ2-1; a weak D match, TRBD2 (7 bases). The V gene lost 2 bases and the J gene lost 0 bases, with 14 bases spanning the gap. The CDR3 length is 17 residues. Germline V gene data show CDR1 as SGHTA and CDR2 as FQGNSA. The CDR3 coding sequence is TGTGCCAGCAGCTTATTTATAGGGGGGGTCTCCTACAATGAGCAGTTCTTC. As protein: CASSLFIGGVSYNEQFF. Complete variable domain (other parts from reference TRBV7-2 and TRBJ2-1): GAGVSQSPSNKVTEKGKDVELRCDPISGHTALYWYRQSLGQGLEFLIYFQGNSAPDKSGLPSDRFSAERTGGSVSTLTIQRTQQEDSAVYLCASSLFIGGVSYNEQFFGPGTRLTVL.

This clonotype was observed at least ten times. The chain joins TRBV20-1 to TRBJ2-7; TRBD1 matches 8 bases. V gave up 6 bases and J gave up 2 bases; unmatched junction bases: 9. Germline lookup yields CDR1 DFQATT and CDR2 SNEGSKA (reference sequence). CDR3 length: 14 amino acids. The CDR3 DNA reads TGCAGTGCCCAGGAAACAGGGGGTACCTACGAGCAGTACTTC. Protein sequence: CSAQETGGTYEQYF.

This clonotype was seen ten or more times. The V and J genes are TRBV25-1 and TRBJ1-2, with a tentative D call TRBD1 (5 bases). V lost 2 bases and J 7 bases, leaving 11 bases between the germline ends. Per germline, CDR1 MGHDK and CDR2 SYGVNS. This CDR3 is 13 amino acids long. The CDR3 coding sequence is TGTGCCAGCAGTGAAATTGTTGGGGGTGGCTACACCTTC. Translation gives CASSEIVGGGYTF.

This clonotype was recorded many times. The J gene is TRBJ2-7, the V gene TRBV7-9; 8 bases are a match to TRBD2. Germline trimming cut 3 bases from V and 3 bases from J; bases unmatched to any gene: 4. The V gene's germline CDR1 is SEHNR and CDR2 FQNEAQ (reference sequence). The length of the CDR3 is 14 residues. The CDR3 loop is CASSLAGTSYEQYF. The CDR3 DNA reads as TGTGCCAGCAGCTTGGCCGGGACTAGCTACGAGCAGTACTTC.

There are many counts of this clonotype. The rearrangement uses TRBV12-3 or TRBV12-4 and TRBJ2-2; D unresolved. Trimming left V 2 bases short and J 7 bases short, with 11 bases between. This CDR3 comprises 14 residues. The CDR3 here is CASSLLRNDGELFF. The CDR3 DNA reads as TGTGCCAGCAGTTTACTCCGGAATGACGGGGAGCTGTTTTTT.

The sample holds many counts of this clonotype. The rearrangement links TRBV24-1 to TRBJ2-3; D is undetermined. This CDR3 comprises 13 residues. Looked up from germline, CDR1 is KGHDR and CDR2 is SFDVKD. V was pared by 4 bases and J by 6 bases, with 10 bases between. Here the CDR3 reads CATSDPVTDTQYF. CDR3 coding DNA: TGTGCCACCAGTGACCCGGTAACCGATACGCAGTATTTT.